One and the same sample provided the 4 T cell receptor beta chains below, sequenced in a study of spatial heterogeneity in lung cancer. Study-level points and caveats: Tumor mutation counts were tracked by expanded intratumoral alpha and beta TCR counts.

TCRdb itself ran the 5' RACE reads through MiXCR, one entry per CDR3 protein. The sample shows just over 9,500 distinct CDR3 sequences, approximately 8.3% of them seen only once. Their antigen targets remain unknown. The time point denotes: sample taken at primary tumor resection. The starting material was lung tumor tissue, obtained at surgery. The receptors come from a female donor with early-stage non-small cell lung cancer.

The CDR3 DNA is TGCGCCAGCAGCTTGGGGGCAGGGGGTGAAAAACTGTTTTTT. It encodes CASSLGAGGEKLFF. This chain connects TRBV5-1 to TRBJ1-4; 7 bases line up with TRBD1. Germline V gives CDR1 SGHRS, CDR2 YFSETQ. CDR3 length equals 14 residues. With V trimmed by 0 bases and J by 7 bases, 3 bases remained unmatched.

V is TRBV5-6 and J is TRBJ2-7; D gene uncertain. In germline, CDR1 is SGHDT, CDR2 YYEEEE. The ends were cut back, 0 bases at V and 4 bases at J, with 8 bases in the middle. This CDR3 is 13 amino acids long. CDR3 loop: CASSLDVEYEQYF. CDR3 nucleotides: TGTGCCAGCAGCTTGGACGTTGAGTACGAGCAGTACTTC.

About this clonotype: With a much larger clone just one base away, this may be a read error. The chain recombines TRBV3-1 with TRBJ2-1; D is perhaps TRBD2 (5 bases). The CDR3 is 15 residues long. Germline assignment: CDR1 LGHDT and CDR2 YNNKEL (reference sequence). V lost 4 bases and J 0 bases, leaving 10 bases between the germline ends. The CDR3, as DNA: TGTGCCAGCAGCCTAGTGGGGAGCTCCTACAATGAGCAGTTCTTC. This translates into CASSLVGSSYNEQFF.

Ten or more counts support this clonotype. The chain couples TRBV18 to TRBJ1-2; D may be TRBD1 (5 bases). Germline CDR1 reads KGHSH; CDR2 reads LQKENI. The CDR3 loop spans 13 amino acids. Trimming took off 5 bases at V and 4 bases at J, with 11 bases between the two ends. CDR3 loop: CASSGGRSYGYTF. In nucleotides, the CDR3 is TGTGCCAGCTCAGGGGGACGGAGCTATGGCTACACCTTC.